The entry below gives a single T cell receptor (beta chain) sequence along with its context. Its target antigen remains unknown. Base qualities are not recorded, but no much larger clone differs from it by a single base. The Qiagen DNeasy kit was used to extract genomic DNA from unsorted PBMCs and from the negatively selected CD4+ and CD8+ fractions. TCR beta CDR3 regions were amplified by immunoSEQ multiplex PCR using primers annealing to V and J segments. A synthetic immune receptor repertoire was used to minimize amplification bias, and any remaining bias was removed computationally after sequencing. The study's processing was this. Repertoire diversity was quantified as the Shannon entropy index using custom Python scripts. Unsorted, CD4+ and CD8+ repertoires were analyzed separately, except in combined analyses where CD4+ and CD8+ sequences were merged in silico. Clonal expansion was defined as a frequency increase of at least 2-fold after treatment compared with C1D1, and clones undetected at baseline were assigned a pseudocount of 0.5. Clones with 0 or 1 copy at C1D1 were classified as singleton clones, and clones with 2 or more copies were classified as non-singleton clones. Clones expanded in unsorted samples were annotated as CD4+, CD8+ or unknown by matching protein sequences in sorted samples from the same patient. Wilcoxon tests on paired samples were used to test changes in diversity from C1D1 to C4D1. TCRdb carries this immuneACCESS record with in-frame sequences only. Its versions omit some clonotypes, under half of them owing to an unresolved V gene in the studies checked, with the rest unexplained. Clonal size and the V and J genes are those of that table, whereas D and trimming came from the DNA. The sample table records tens of thousands of clones; 70% to 75% of these occur just once. More than 3% of the sample rests with the top ten.

The data are from a study of PD-1 blockade in classical Hodgkin lymphoma (dated by TCRdb to about 2020). Background for the entire study: Nivolumab dosing was 3 mg/kg intravenously every 2 weeks, continuing until either disease progression or unacceptable toxicity. The study used TCR beta sequencing and CyTOF to define a peripheral blood immune signature of response to PD-1 blockade in classical Hodgkin lymphoma.

The study at large found these results: Trial patients achieving complete response had baseline diversity similar to newly diagnosed patients, whereas partial responders and progressors had significantly lower diversity. Diversity was lower in patients who began nivolumab less than 1 year after ASCT, so these patients were left out of later analyses to avoid confounding by immune reconstitution. Only a single clinical trial cohort was studied, and what caused the repertoire differences, possibly disease activity or prior therapy, remained undefined. Baseline TCR diversity was reported to be lower in newly diagnosed patients than in healthy donors and to be lower still in relapsed/refractory patients. A significant rise by C4D1 was seen in CD4+ but not CD8+ TCR diversity (p=0.0027 vs p=0.16), with the rise being most apparent in complete responders (p=0.02).

The time point label, as the study defines it: cycle 2 day 1 (C2D1) of nivolumab. All trial patients had relapsed after autologous stem cell transplantation, with cohorts A, B and C differing in prior brentuximab vedotin exposure. The trial cohort comprised 56 patients with relapsed/refractory classical Hodgkin lymphoma whose best overall responses were complete response, partial response or progressive disease. Trial patients were treated with single-agent nivolumab in the multi-cohort phase II CheckMate 205 trial. An independent review committee assessed best overall response by applying the 2007 International Working Group response criteria. PBMCs from the trial were collected at three points: immediately before nivolumab initiation (C1D1), and during therapy at cycle 2 day 1 and cycle 4 day 1. Peripheral blood was collected in 8 mL Vacutainer Cell Preparation Tubes, from which PBMCs were isolated by centrifugation and then cryopreserved.

Reading the germline V gene (reference sequence) gives CDR1 MNHEY and CDR2 SMNVEV. Its CDR3 holds 13 amino acids, cysteine through phenylalanine. The read is trimmed to its CDR3 DNA, 39 bases read in frame from base 1. Relative to germline, V is missing 5 bases and J is missing 2 bases, with 0 bases of the junction outside any gene match. The origin of this receptor is a human donor with classical Hodgkin lymphoma. The sequencing used peripheral blood mononuclear cells (PBMCs), collected before the second cycle of nivolumab. The chain is made from TRBV27 and TRBJ2-7; 10 bases in the middle match TRBD1. The CDR3 region has the sequence CASSGQGAYEQYF. The sequenced DNA is TGTGCCAGCAGTGGACAGGGGGCCTACGAGCAGTACTTC.